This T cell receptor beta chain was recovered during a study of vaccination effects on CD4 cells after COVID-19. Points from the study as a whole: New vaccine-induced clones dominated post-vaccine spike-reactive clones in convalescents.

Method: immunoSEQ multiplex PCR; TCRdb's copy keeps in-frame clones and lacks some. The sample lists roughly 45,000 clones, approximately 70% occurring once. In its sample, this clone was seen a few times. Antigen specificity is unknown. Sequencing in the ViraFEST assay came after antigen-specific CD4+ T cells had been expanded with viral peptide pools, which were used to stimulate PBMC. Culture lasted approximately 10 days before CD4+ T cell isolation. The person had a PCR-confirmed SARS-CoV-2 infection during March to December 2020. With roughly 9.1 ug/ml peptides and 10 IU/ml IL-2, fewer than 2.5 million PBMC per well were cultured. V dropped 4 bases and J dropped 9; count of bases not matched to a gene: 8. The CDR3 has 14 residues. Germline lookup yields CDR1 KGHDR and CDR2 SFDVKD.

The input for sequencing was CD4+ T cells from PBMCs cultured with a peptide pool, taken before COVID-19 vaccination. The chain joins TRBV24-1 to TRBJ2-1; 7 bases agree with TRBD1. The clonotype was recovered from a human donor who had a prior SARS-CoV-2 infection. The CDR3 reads CATSDHYRGAEQFF. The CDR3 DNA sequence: TGTGCCACCAGTGACCACTACAGGGGTGCTGAGCAGTTCTTC.